The sequence of this TCR beta chain was determined in a study of cytomegalovirus exposure and HLA in healthy donors. PCR employed 60 Vbeta and 13 Jbeta primers. The repertoire was sequenced with immunoSEQ multiplex PCR; TCRdb's copy has only in-frame clones and lacks some. The sample holds about 200,000 clones, approximately 80% seen once. This CDR3 spans 16 amino acids. Trimming took 7 bases from V and 2 from J, leaving 21 bases between them. CDR1 is SQVTM, CDR2 ANQGSEA, per germline. The specimen was PBMCs. The chain recombines TRBV29-1 with TRBJ2-1; D is perhaps TRBD1 (6 bases). The sequence was collected from a man younger than 45 in good health and CMV-seronegative. CDR3 bases: TGCAGCGGGGCAACCTGGGGGCCCAGGACCTACAATGAGCAGTTCTTC. Protein: CSGATWGPRTYNEQFF.